This T cell receptor (beta chain) was retrieved from a study of cytomegalovirus exposure and HLA in healthy donors. Whole-study context: Counted in an early data release were tens of millions of unique TCRs from HLA-typed donors. Broader study findings: The study put 150 or so TCR beta chains on its list as cytomegalovirus-associated.

Both 60 Vbeta primers and 13 Jbeta primers went into the PCR. The protocol was immunoSEQ multiplex PCR, while the TCRdb copy is restricted to in-frame clones and leaves out a portion. The sample shows 70,000 or so clones, roughly 90% of them seen only once. With regard to this clone: Its antigen is unknown.

The CDR3 has 15 residues. Germline V gives CDR1 MGHDK, CDR2 SYGVNS. With 8 bases removed from V and 2 bases from J, the gap between germline ends came to 18 bases. Donors had nominal health at sampling but likely had unrecorded immune exposures. The source of this sequence is a woman aged 30 to 39 in good health and CMV-seronegative. The J gene is TRBJ1-2, the V gene TRBV25-1, with TRBD1 as a possible D gene (6 bases). Sequenced material: PBMCs. The CDR3 region is CASHTLGTRNYGYTF. The CDR3 bases are TGTGCCAGCCACACGTTAGGGACAAGGAACTATGGCTACACCTTC.